Included here is one T cell receptor beta chain sequence, with context. No antigen is known for it. This record comes from a study of esophageal squamous cell carcinoma under preoperative chemotherapy. The overall study: Samples included peripheral blood T cells as well as tumor-infiltrating lymphocytes.

This CDR3 has 15 residues. The V gene's germline CDR1 is MDHEN and CDR2 SYDVKM. A single record per CDR3 protein comes from TCRdb applying MiXCR to the PCR reads. The sample has about 32,000 distinct CDR3 sequences, under 60% seen once. Sample time point: after preoperative PTX-NDP chemotherapy. Study-level results: Clonal contraction, more than amplification, hit abundant clones after paclitaxel-nedaplatin. Chemotherapy was followed by significantly higher TCR diversity in peripheral T cells only, not tumor-infiltrating lymphocytes.

This chain links TRBV28 with TRBJ2-3, with 8 nucleotides matching TRBD2. The J call is in doubt because the DNA end fits TRBJ2-7 better. The origin of this receptor is a human donor with esophageal squamous cell carcinoma. The donor label of this sample is uncertain. This specimen was acquired from a patient given preoperative chemotherapy. The chain's CDR3 is CARIPGGGATNTQYF. CDR3 bases: TGTGCCCGCATTCCGGGGGGGGGAGCCACAAACACGCAGTACTTC.